Presented here are 19 T cell receptor beta chains from one specimen sequenced in a study of CD8 T cells in Susac syndrome (dated by TCRdb to the late 2010s). Libraries were constructed by the immunoSEQ multiplex PCR assay. RNA was extracted using the RNeasy kit, and roughly 0.45 to 1 microgram was reverse transcribed with random hexamers. TCRdb itself trimmed the public reads at Q25 with fastp, ran MiXCR and retained productive beta chains. Records with the same CDR3 protein are collapsed into one entry carrying the most frequent genes and DNA. Across this sample there are approximately 74,000 distinct CDR3 sequences, with about 93% seen only once. The ten largest clones capture approximately 0.52% of the sample. The sample consisted of CD4+ T cells from PBMCs. These TCRs come from a human donor with Susac syndrome.

The chain couples TRBV3-1 to TRBJ2-6, with D tentatively TRBD1 (6 bases). V was shortened by 1 base and J by 0 bases, with 10 bases between the two germline ends. CDR1 is LGHDT, CDR2 YNNKEL, per germline (reference sequence). The CDR3 extends over 17 amino acids. This chain's CDR3 is CASSQGIGGSGANVLTF. The CDR3 nucleotides are TGTGCCAGCAGCCAAGGGATAGGGGGCTCTGGGGCCAACGTCCTGACTTTC.

The chain uses TRBV29-1 and TRBJ1-2; 9 bases fit TRBD1. The V gene end was trimmed by 3 bases and the J gene end by 8 bases; junction bases not matched to a gene: 7. CDR1 is SQVTM, CDR2 ANQGSEA, per germline. The CDR3 sequence is 13 residues long. The CDR3 coding sequence is TGCAGCGTTGATCTGGACAGGGGTAAGGGCTACACCTTC. Translation: CSVDLDRGKGYTF.

This rearrangement joins TRBV19 to TRBJ2-2; 7 bases are shared with TRBD1. Unmatched junction bases numbered 3, after V lost 5 bases and J lost 0 bases. This CDR3 is 15 amino acids long. Germline V gene lookup returns CDR1 LNHDA and CDR2 SQIVND (reference sequence). For the CDR3, the DNA is TGTGCCAGTAGTCCAGGGACAGCGAACACCGGGGAGCTGTTTTTT. Its protein is CASSPGTANTGELFF. The full variable domain, completed using reference TRBV19 and TRBJ2-2, is DGGITQSPKYLFRKEGQNVTLSCEQNLNHDAMYWYRQDPGQGLRLIYYSQIVNDFQKGDIAEGYSVSREKKESFPLTVTSAQKNPTAFYLCASSPGTANTGELFFGEGSRLTVL.

This chain uses TRBV7-3 with TRBJ2-3; 10 nucleotides line up with TRBD2. Germline lookup yields CDR1 SGHTA and CDR2 FQGTGA. V was clipped by 0 bases and J by 4 bases; unmatched bases: 4. This CDR3 spans 16 amino acids. The DNA of the CDR3 is TGTGCCAGCAGCTTAACGGCTAGCGGGAGAGCAGATACGCAGTATTTT. The encoded protein is CASSLTASGRADTQYF.

The gene calls are TRBV20-1 and TRBJ2-5; 8 bases are a match to TRBD1. The V gene's germline CDR1 is DFQATT and CDR2 SNEGSKA (reference sequence). The CDR3 spans 17 residues. The V and J ends lost 3 bases and 4 bases, in that order; junction bases with no gene match: 16. The CDR3 sequence: CSASPRSRQGRGETQYF. The CDR3 nucleotides read TGCAGTGCTAGCCCCAGATCAAGACAGGGGCGGGGAGAGACCCAGTACTTC.

CDR3 loop: CAISVKAEWGYTF. The CDR3 DNA is TGTGCCATCAGTGTTAAGGCAGAGTGGGGCTACACCTTC. The V and J genes are TRBV10-3 and TRBJ1-2; D uncertain. The V gene lost 4 bases and the J gene lost 8 bases, with 14 bases spanning the gap. CDR3 size: 13 residues. The germline V gene encodes CDR1 ENHRY and CDR2 SYGVKD.

The V and J genes are TRBV29-1 and TRBJ2-3; TRBD2 matches at 10 bases. Germline lookup yields CDR1 SQVTM and CDR2 ANQGSEA. Germline trimming cut 8 bases from V and 6 bases from J; bases unmatched to any gene: 14. This CDR3 contains 15 residues. The CDR3 loop reads CSPERGGYWSDTQYF. The CDR3 nucleotides are TGCAGCCCTGAGCGGGGGGGATATTGGTCCGATACGCAGTATTTT.

This chain connects TRBV20-1 to TRBJ2-3, with D perhaps TRBD1 (6 bases). Germline CDR1 DFQATT, CDR2 SNEGSKA (reference sequence). The CDR3 has 15 amino acids. V was trimmed by 0 bases and J by 4 bases, leaving 14 bases between them. CDR3 in DNA: TGCAGTGCTAGAGATCTGGCAGGGGCCGCAGATACGCAGTATTTT. As protein: CSARDLAGAADTQYF.

The V gene is TRBV7-2, the J gene TRBJ2-7; D is ambiguous. CDR1 is SGHTA and CDR2 is FQGNSA in the germline V gene. The CDR3 covers 14 residues. V lost 1 base to trimming and J lost 2 bases, with 9 bases between them. DNA of the CDR3: TGTGCCAGCAGCTTAGGACGAGGCCCCTACGAGCAGTACTTC. This translates into CASSLGRGPYEQYF. Using reference TRBV7-2 and TRBJ2-7 for the parts outside the CDR3, the full variable domain is GAGVSQSPSNKVTEKGKDVELRCDPISGHTALYWYRQSLGQGLEFLIYFQGNSAPDKSGLPSDRFSAERTGGSVSTLTIQRTQQEDSAVYLCASSLGRGPYEQYFGPGTRLTVT.

CDR3 in amino acids: CASSQQRDFNEQFF. The CDR3 DNA sequence: TGTGCCAGCAGCCAACAAAGGGACTTCAATGAGCAGTTCTTC. J is TRBJ2-1 and V is TRBV3-1, with TRBD2 as a possible D gene (6 bases). Trimming shortened V by 2 bases and J by 6 bases, and 11 bases separated the two germline ends. This CDR3 has 14 residues. From germline, CDR1 is LGHDT and CDR2 YNNKEL (reference sequence).

This chain links TRBV7-2 with TRBJ2-3; perhaps TRBD1 as D (5 bases). V dropped 6 bases and J dropped 3 bases, with 10 bases sitting between them. The CDR3 consists of 13 residues. Germline CDR1 reads SGHTA; CDR2 reads FQGNSA. The CDR3 DNA is TGTGCCAGCAGACTGACAGCAACAGATACGCAGTATTTT. Its translation: CASRLTATDTQYF.

The V and J genes are TRBV7-2 and TRBJ2-1, with D unresolved. The V end was cut by 2 bases, the J end by 2 bases, with 4 bases between. The CDR3 is 13 amino acids. CDR1 and CDR2 from the germline V gene are SGHTA and FQGNSA. The CDR3 DNA reads TGTGCCAGCAGCTTATGGACCTACAATGAGCAGTTCTTC. It specifies CASSLWTYNEQFF.

The rearrangement links TRBV7-8 to TRBJ2-5, with 10 bases identical to TRBD2. V gave up 1 base and J gave up 4 bases; unmatched junction bases: 9. This CDR3 contains 17 residues. Per the germline V gene, CDR1 is SGHVS and CDR2 is FQNEAQ. The CDR3 sequence: CASSLGVLAGVGETQYF. DNA of the CDR3: TGTGCCAGCAGCTTAGGGGTTCTAGCGGGAGTCGGAGAGACCCAGTACTTC.

V is TRBV4-2 and J is TRBJ1-2; no clear D gene. There are 14 residues in the CDR3. Germline V gene lookup returns CDR1 LGHNA and CDR2 YNFKEQ. The germline V and J ends were trimmed by 0 bases and 8 bases, with 13 bases remaining between them. CDR3 loop: CASSQDTADPGYTF. For the CDR3, the DNA is TGTGCCAGCAGCCAAGATACGGCCGATCCAGGCTACACCTTC.

The sample holds a few counts of this clonotype. CDR3 DNA: TGTGCCACCAGTGACCCCAGACAGAGAGATGAAAAACTGTTTTTT. This translates into CATSDPRQRDEKLFF. The chain couples TRBV24-1 to TRBJ1-4; D may be TRBD1 (5 bases). CDR1 is KGHDR, CDR2 SFDVKD, per germline. CDR3 length equals 15 residues. V was clipped by 4 bases and J by 6 bases, with 14 bases between them.

The chain carries TRBV30 and TRBJ1-4, with 7 bases lining up with TRBD1. The CDR3 runs 13 residues. The trim removed 4 bases at V and 8 bases at J, leaving 7 bases unmatched. Germline CDR1 is GTSNPN and CDR2 is SVGIG (reference sequence). Here the CDR3 DNA reads TGTGCCTGGACCAGAGGGGGCGGGGAAAAACTGTTTTTT. Amino acids: CAWTRGGGEKLFF.

The rearrangement joins TRBV20-1 to TRBJ1-5, with a weak D call TRBD1 (5 bases). The CDR3 totals 16 residues. Per germline, CDR1 DFQATT and CDR2 SNEGSKA (reference sequence). V lost 6 bases to trimming and J lost 3 bases, with 21 bases between them. CDR3 sequence (DNA): TGCAGTGCCCCCTCCCTCTCGGGGGGGTTCAATCAGCCCCAGCATTTT. It translates to CSAPSLSGGFNQPQHF.

The V call is TRBV15, the J call TRBJ2-3, with D possibly TRBD2 on 5 matching bases. This CDR3 region has 16 residues. The ends were cut back, 5 bases at V and 0 bases at J, with 15 bases in the middle. Germline V gene data show CDR1 as LNHNV and CDR2 as YYDKDF (reference sequence). CDR3 loop: CATSAKLGSSTDTQYF. The DNA for the CDR3 is TGTGCCACCAGCGCGAAACTAGGCTCTAGCACAGATACGCAGTATTTT. The whole variable domain, filled in from reference TRBV15 and TRBJ2-3, reads DAMVIQNPRYQVTQFGKPVTLSCSQTLNHNVMYWYQQKSSQAPKLLFHYYDKDFNNEADTPDNFQSRRPNTSFCFLDIRSPGLGDTAMYLCATSAKLGSSTDTQYFGPGTRLTVL.

The CDR3 DNA sequence: TGTGCCAGCAGCTGGGGGACCTACACCTCTGGGGCCAACGTCCTGACTTTC. Its protein product is CASSWGTYTSGANVLTF. This sequence joins TRBV5-8 and TRBJ2-6; D possibly uses TRBD1 or TRBD2 (5 bases each). The CDR3 spans 17 residues. Deletions cut 3 bases from V and 0 bases from J, with 13 bases between. Per germline, CDR1 SGHTS and CDR2 YDEGEE. Full variable domain (outside the CDR3, taken from reference TRBV5-8 and TRBJ2-6): EAGVTQSPTHLIKTRGQQATLRCSPISGHTSVYWYQQALGLGLQFLLWYDEGEERNRGNFPPRFSGRQFPNYSSELNVNALELEDSALYLCASSWGTYTSGANVLTFGAGSRLTVL.